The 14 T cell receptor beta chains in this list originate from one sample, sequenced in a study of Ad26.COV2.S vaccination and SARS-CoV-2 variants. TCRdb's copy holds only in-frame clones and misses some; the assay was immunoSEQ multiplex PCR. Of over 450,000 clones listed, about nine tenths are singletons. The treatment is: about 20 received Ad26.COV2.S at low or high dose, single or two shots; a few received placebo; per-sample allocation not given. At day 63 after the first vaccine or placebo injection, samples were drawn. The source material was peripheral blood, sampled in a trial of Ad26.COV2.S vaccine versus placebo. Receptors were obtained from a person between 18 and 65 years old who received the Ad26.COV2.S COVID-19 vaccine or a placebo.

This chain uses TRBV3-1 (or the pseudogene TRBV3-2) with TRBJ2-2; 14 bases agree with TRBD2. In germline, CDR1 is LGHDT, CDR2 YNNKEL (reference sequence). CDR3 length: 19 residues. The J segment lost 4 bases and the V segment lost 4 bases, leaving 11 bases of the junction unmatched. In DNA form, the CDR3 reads TGTGCCAGCAGCCCTAAACACTCCGGACTAGCGGGGGGCACCGGGGAGCTGTTTTTT. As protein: CASSPKHSGLAGGTGELFF.

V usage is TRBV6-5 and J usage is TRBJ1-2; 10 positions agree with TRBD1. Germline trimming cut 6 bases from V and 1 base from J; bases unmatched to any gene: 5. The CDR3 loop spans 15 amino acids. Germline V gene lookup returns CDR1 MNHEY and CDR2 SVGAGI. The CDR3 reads CASRTGGTNNYGYTF. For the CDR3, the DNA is TGTGCCAGCAGGACAGGGGGCACAAATAACTATGGCTACACCTTC.

The CDR3: CASSYKFGNNYGYTF. The CDR3 DNA reads as TGTGCCAGCAGCTACAAATTCGGGAATAACTATGGCTACACCTTC. This rearrangement joins TRBV13 to TRBJ1-2; D is uncertain. The V end lost 4 bases, the J end lost 1 base, and 13 bases lay between the germline ends. The CDR3 loop spans 15 amino acids. Per the germline V gene, CDR1 is PRHDT and CDR2 is FYEKMQ (reference sequence).

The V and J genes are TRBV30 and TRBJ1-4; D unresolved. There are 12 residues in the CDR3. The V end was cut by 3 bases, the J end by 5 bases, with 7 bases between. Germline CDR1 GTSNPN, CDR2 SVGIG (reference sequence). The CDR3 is CAWRHRNEKLFF. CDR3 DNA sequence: TGTGCCTGGAGACACCGGAATGAAAAACTGTTTTTT.

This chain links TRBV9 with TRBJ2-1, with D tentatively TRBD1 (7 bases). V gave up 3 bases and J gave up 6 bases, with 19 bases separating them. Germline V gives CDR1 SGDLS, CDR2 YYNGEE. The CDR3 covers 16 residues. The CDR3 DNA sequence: TGTGCCAGCAGCGAGGGACTGACAGGGATGGGCAATGAGCAGTTCTTC. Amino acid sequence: CASSEGLTGMGNEQFF.

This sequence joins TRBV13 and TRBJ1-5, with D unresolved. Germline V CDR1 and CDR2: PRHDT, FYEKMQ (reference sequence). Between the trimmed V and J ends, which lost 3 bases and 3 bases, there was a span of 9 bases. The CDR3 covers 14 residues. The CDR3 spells CASSFGGPNQPQHF. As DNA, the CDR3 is TGTGCCAGCAGCTTCGGCGGGCCCAATCAGCCCCAGCATTTT.

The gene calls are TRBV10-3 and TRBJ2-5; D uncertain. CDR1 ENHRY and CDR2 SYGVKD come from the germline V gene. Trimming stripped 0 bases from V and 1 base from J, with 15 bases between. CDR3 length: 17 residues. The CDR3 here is CAISESRLAATQETQYF. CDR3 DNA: TGTGCCATCAGTGAGTCGAGGTTGGCAGCGACCCAAGAGACCCAGTACTTC.

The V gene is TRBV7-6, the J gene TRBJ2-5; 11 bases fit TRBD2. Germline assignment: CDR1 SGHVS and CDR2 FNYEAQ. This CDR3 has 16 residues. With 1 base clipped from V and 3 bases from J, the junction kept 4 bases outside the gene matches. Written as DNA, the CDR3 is TGTGCCAGCAGCTTAGTAGGGACTAGCGGAAAAGAGACCCAGTACTTC. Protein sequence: CASSLVGTSGKETQYF.

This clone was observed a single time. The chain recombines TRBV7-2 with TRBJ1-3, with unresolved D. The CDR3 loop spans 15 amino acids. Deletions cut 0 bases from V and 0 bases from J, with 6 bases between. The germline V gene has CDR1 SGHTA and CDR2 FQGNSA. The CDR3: CASSLARSSGNTIYF. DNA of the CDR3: TGTGCCAGCAGCTTAGCCCGATCCTCTGGAAACACCATATATTTT. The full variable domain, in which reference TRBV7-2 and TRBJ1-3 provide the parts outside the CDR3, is GAGVSQSPSNKVTEKGKDVELRCDPISGHTALYWYRQSLGQGLEFLIYFQGNSAPDKSGLPSDRFSAERTGGSVSTLTIQRTQQEDSAVYLCASSLARSSGNTIYFGEGSWLTVV.

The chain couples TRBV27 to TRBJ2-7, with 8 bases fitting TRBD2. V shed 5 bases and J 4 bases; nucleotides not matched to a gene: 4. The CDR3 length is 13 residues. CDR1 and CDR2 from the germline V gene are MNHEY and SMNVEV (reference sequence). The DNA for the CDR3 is TGTGCCAGCAGTCCGGGACTAGGATACGAGCAGTACTTC. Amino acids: CASSPGLGYEQYF.

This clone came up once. The CDR3 sequence is CAIGAGGVPDTQYF. In DNA, the CDR3 is TGTGCCATCGGAGCGGGCGGGGTTCCAGATACGCAGTATTTT. The chain recombines TRBV10-3 with TRBJ2-3; maybe TRBD2 (6 bases). V shed 8 bases and J shed 4 bases, with 16 bases lying between them. Germline V gives CDR1 ENHRY, CDR2 SYGVKD. The CDR3 contains 14 residues.

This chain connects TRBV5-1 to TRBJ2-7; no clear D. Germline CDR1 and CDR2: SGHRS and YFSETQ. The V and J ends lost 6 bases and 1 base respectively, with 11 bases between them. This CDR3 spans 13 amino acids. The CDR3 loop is CASMESLSYEQYF. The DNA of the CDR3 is TGCGCCAGCATGGAGTCCCTTTCCTACGAGCAGTACTTC.

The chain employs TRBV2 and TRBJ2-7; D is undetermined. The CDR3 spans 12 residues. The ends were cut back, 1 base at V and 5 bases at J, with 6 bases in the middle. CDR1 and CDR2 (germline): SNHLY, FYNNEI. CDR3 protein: CASSEVVHEQYF. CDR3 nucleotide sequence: TGTGCCAGCAGTGAAGTGGTCCACGAGCAGTACTTC. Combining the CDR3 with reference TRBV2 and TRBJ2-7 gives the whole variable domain EPEVTQTPSHQVTQMGQEVILRCVPISNHLYFYWYRQILGQKVEFLVSFYNNEISEKSEIFDDQFSVERPDGSNFTLKIRSTKLEDSAMYFCASSEVVHEQYFGPGTRLTVT.

CDR3 in DNA: TGTGCCAGCAGACCAGTTGCGGGGGCTGAAGCTTTCTTT. Protein product: CASRPVAGAEAFF. This chain connects TRBV11-2 to TRBJ1-1; weak D call: TRBD1 (5 bases). Germline CDR1 SGHAT, CDR2 FQNNGV. CDR3 length: 13 amino acids. V lost 6 bases, J lost 6 bases, and 14 bases lay in between.